This record covers a single T cell receptor beta chain. Its antigen is currently not known. Qualities for individual bases were not recorded, and no much larger clone is one base off. The sample belongs to a study of vaccination and CD4 T cells after COVID-19 (dated by TCRdb to 2021 to 2024). For context, the study as a whole: SARS-CoV-2 positivity had been established in the convalescent patients by nasal swab PCR, and mild disease was recorded in about 9 of these patients and severe disease in one. Six males and four females were included in the convalescent cohort, with two Hispanic individuals, seven Caucasians, two Asians and one multiracial person represented. Participants got two doses of the Pfizer-BioNTech BNT162b2 vaccine (n=8) or two doses of the Moderna mRNA-1273 vaccine (n=2). Post-COVID blood samples were collected from convalescent patients a median of approximately 100 days after diagnosis, with a range of roughly 30 to 170 days. Post-vaccine blood samples were obtained a median of approximately 70 days after the second vaccine dose, with a range of about 14 to 241 days. The cultures were stimulated with overlapping spike peptide pools from SARS-CoV-2 and from the common cold coronaviruses HCoV-NL63, HCoV-OC43 and HCoV-229E. Control cultures received a CEFX viral epitope pool as the positive control, an HIV-1 Nef peptide pool as the negative control, or no peptide. The spike-specific CD4+ TCR repertoire was compared before and after mRNA vaccination in 10 to 11 COVID-19 convalescent patients and 4 infection-naive healthy vaccine recipients.

Overall study outcomes, separate from this receptor: Relatively few convalescent patients were included in the study, and early timepoints after natural infection were not analyzed. The median count of SARS-CoV-2-reactive clonotypes went up from 20 to 25 after infection to around 38 after vaccination, although the change was not significant. In convalescent patients, a median about 86% of post-vaccine SARS-CoV-2-reactive clones were detected only after vaccination, and vaccine-specific priming was suggested by this finding. Of the vaccine-specific clones in convalescent patients, 304 of 307, or nearly all, reacted only to SARS-CoV-2 spike and did not cross-react with common cold coronaviruses.

The library relied on PCR. DNA from cultured CD4+ T cells underwent TCR sequencing with the Oncomine TCR Beta short-read assay at the Johns Hopkins FTIC core. The QIAamp micro DNA kit was used to extract genomic DNA from the cultured CD4+ T cells. Oncomine TCR Beta libraries from cultured CD4+ T cells were pooled with unique dual indexes and sequenced on an Illumina iSeq 100. Regarding the original processing steps: Non-productive sequences were removed, and CDR3s not starting with C, not ending with F or W, or shorter than 7 amino acids were discarded. The MANAFEST web application was used to identify antigen-specific clonotypes by comparing peptide-stimulated wells against reference wells and other culture wells. An FDR below 0.05, an odds ratio above 5, and a productive frequency above 0.1% in at least two of three replicate wells were required for clones to be considered positive. A clonotype was classed as cross-reactive if the clonotype showed significant expansion both in SARS-CoV-2 spike wells and in at least one common cold coronavirus spike condition. Using R version 3.6.1, CDR3 homology was evaluated through Levenshtein distances (stringdist) along with unrooted phylogenetic trees (ape). TCRdb reprocessing: public reads trimmed at Q25 with fastp, clones called with MiXCR, in-frame beta chains kept. Here each entry gathers all rows of one CDR3 protein and keeps the most common genes and DNA. The V and J calls were not made by the authors but by TCRdb's processing. The sample data list about 8,800 distinct CDR3 sequences, and approximately 59% of these were observed just once. The ten largest clones add up to about 16% of the sample.

According to the study, the label for this sample's treatment or condition signals: approximately nine-day PBMC culture with coronavirus spike peptide pools or control peptides (ViraFEST assay). To expand antigen-specific T cells with peptide pools and then pick out the expanded clonotypes through TCR sequencing, the study relied on the ViraFEST assay. Positive SARS-CoV-2 PCR tests in the convalescent patients dated from March to December 2020, before Alpha, Beta and Delta variants emerged in the United States. Each well held approximately 2 million PBMCs cultured in IMDM containing approximately 5% human AB serum and 9 to 10 IU/ml IL-2, with 9 to 10 ug/ml peptide pools added. On days 3 and 7, half of the culture medium was replaced with fresh IL-2-containing medium. After ten to eleven days of culture, CD4+ T cells were isolated by negative selection using the EasySep CD4+ T cell isolation kit. Ficoll-Paque Plus gradient centrifugation was used to isolate PBMCs from whole blood, and the isolated PBMCs were then either used fresh or cryopreserved at -140C. Triplicate wells were generally used for each culture condition.

The source was cultured CD4+ T cells from blood, collected after SARS-CoV-2 vaccination. This TCR was sampled from a human donor with COVID-19.

This receptor carries the CDR3 CASSAPGTGTYGYTF. The DNA sequence is given as TGTGCCAGCAGTGCTCCTGGGACAGGAACCTATGGCTACACCTTC. The rearrangement joined TRBV25-1 to TRBJ1-2, and 8 junctional nucleotides match TRBD1. Including cysteine and phenylalanine, the CDR3 has 15 amino acids. Just the 45-base CDR3 DNA is kept, in frame starting at base 1. Trimming removed 4 bases from V and 4 bases from J; the gene matches leave 8 bases unexplained. The germline V gene encodes CDR1 MGHDK and CDR2 SYGVNS.